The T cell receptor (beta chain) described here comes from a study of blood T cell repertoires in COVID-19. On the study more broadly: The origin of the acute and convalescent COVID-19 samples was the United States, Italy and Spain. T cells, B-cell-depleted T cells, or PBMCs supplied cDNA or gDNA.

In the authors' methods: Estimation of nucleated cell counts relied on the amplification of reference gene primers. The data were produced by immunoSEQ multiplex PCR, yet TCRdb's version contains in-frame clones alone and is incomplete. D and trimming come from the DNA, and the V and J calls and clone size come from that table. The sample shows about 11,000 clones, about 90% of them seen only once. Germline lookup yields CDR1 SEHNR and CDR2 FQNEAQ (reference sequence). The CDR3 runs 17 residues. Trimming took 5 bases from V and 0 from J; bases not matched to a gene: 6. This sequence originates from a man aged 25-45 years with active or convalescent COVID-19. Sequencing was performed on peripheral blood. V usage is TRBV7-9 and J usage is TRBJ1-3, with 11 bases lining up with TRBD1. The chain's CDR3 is CASSPSGTGGSGNTIYF. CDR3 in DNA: TGTGCCAGCAGCCCCTCCGGGACAGGGGGCTCTGGAAACACCATATATTTT.